The 21 T cell receptor beta chains reported below all come from one sample, sequenced in a study of cytomegalovirus exposure and HLA in healthy donors. The PCR had 60 Vbeta and 13 Jbeta primers. Sequencing used immunoSEQ multiplex PCR; TCRdb keeps in-frame clones, though not all of them. The sample holds around 130,000 clones, roughly 79% seen once. Sequenced input: PBMCs. The receptors originated from a woman between 40 and 55 years old in good health and CMV-seronegative.

The rearrangement joins TRBV28 to TRBJ2-5, with D tentatively TRBD2 (6 bases). V was shortened by 3 bases and J by 2 bases, with 16 bases between the two germline ends. Germline assignment: CDR1 MDHEN and CDR2 SYDVKM. CDR3 length equals 16 residues. CDR3 DNA sequence: TGTGCCAGCAGTTTTGGGGCGGTGGGGGGTCAAGAGACCCAGTACTTC. Residues: CASSFGAVGGQETQYF.

A single count supports this clone. The DNA of the CDR3 is TGTGCCAGCAGCCAGACTCCAGGGAGGGACTATGGCTACACCTTC. It encodes CASSQTPGRDYGYTF. This sequence joins TRBV7-9 and TRBJ1-2; TRBD1 is a possible D gene (5 bases). V was cut by 5 bases and J by 3 bases, with 16 bases left in between. Germline V gene data show CDR1 as SEHNR and CDR2 as FQNEAQ (reference sequence). The CDR3 sequence is 15 residues long.

This rearrangement joins TRBV7-8 to TRBJ2-1; 8 bases are a match to TRBD2. Trimming cost V 6 bases and J 5 bases; bases outside gene matches: 12. Germline V gene data show CDR1 as SGHVS and CDR2 as FQNEAQ. This CDR3 region has 16 residues. The CDR3 DNA follows: TGTGCCAGCAGAATTGGTCGGGGGGGAGTCAACAATGAGCAGTTCTTC. Amino acids: CASRIGRGGVNNEQFF. Full variable domain (outside the CDR3, taken from reference TRBV7-8 and TRBJ2-1): GAGVSQSPRYKVAKRGQDVALRCDPISGHVSLFWYQQALGQGPEFLTYFQNEAQLDKSGLPSDRFFAERPEGSVSTLKIQRTQQEDSAVYLCASRIGRGGVNNEQFFGPGTRLTVL.

The chain links TRBV2 to TRBJ2-7; the D gene is possibly TRBD1 (5 bases). The CDR3 totals 15 residues. Germline lookup yields CDR1 SNHLY and CDR2 FYNNEI. Trimming shortened V by 6 bases and J by 6 bases, and 21 bases separated the two germline ends. The chain's CDR3 is CASRRDQGFWFEQYF. CDR3 sequence (DNA): TGTGCCAGCAGGAGAGATCAGGGTTTTTGGTTCGAGCAGTACTTC.

In its sample, this clone was seen a few times. The chain recombines TRBV29-1 with TRBJ2-1, with 13 bases lining up with TRBD2. V lost 5 bases and J lost 3; bases outside the gene matches: 1. The CDR3 consists of 14 residues. Germline V CDR1 and CDR2: SQVTM, ANQGSEA. The CDR3 bases are TGCAGCGTTAGACTAGCGGGGGGCTACAATGAGCAGTTCTTC. It is translated as CSVRLAGGYNEQFF.

The J gene is TRBJ2-4, the V gene TRBV11-2; D is unresolved. V was trimmed by 3 bases and J by 7 bases, leaving 22 bases between them. Germline assignment: CDR1 SGHAT and CDR2 FQNNGV. The CDR3 has 17 amino acids. In DNA, the CDR3 is TGTGCCAGCAGCTTGACCAGCGAGCCACCCCCTGGGAACATTCAGTACTTC. Translation gives CASSLTSEPPPGNIQYF.

The rearrangement links TRBV25-1 to TRBJ1-6; D possibly corresponds to TRBD1 (5 bases). CDR1 is MGHDK and CDR2 is SYGVNS in the germline V gene. This CDR3 contains 18 residues. The V end was cut by 1 base, the J end by 7 bases, with 20 bases between. The DNA of the CDR3 is TGTGCCAGCAGTGAATTACTGGGTACGGGGGTATTAAATTCACCCCTCCACTTT. Protein sequence: CASSELLGTGVLNSPLHF.

In this sample, this clone turned up once. The chain is built from TRBV11-3 and TRBJ2-2; 7 bases match TRBD1. CDR3 length equals 15 residues. Unmatched junction bases numbered 8, after V lost 5 bases and J lost 5 bases. The germline V gene has CDR1 SGHNT and CDR2 YENEEA. CDR3 nucleotides: TGTGCCAGCAGCCCACACGGCAGGGGGACCGGGGAGCTGTTTTTT. Translating it yields CASSPHGRGTGELFF.

The chain employs TRBV4-2 and TRBJ2-7; D unresolved. This CDR3 has 15 amino acids. The V gene lost 4 bases and the J gene lost 1 base, with 14 bases spanning the gap. The germline gives CDR1 LGHNA, CDR2 YNFKEQ. The CDR3 spells CASSRERQFSYEQYF. The CDR3 DNA reads TGTGCCAGCAGCCGTGAGAGGCAGTTTTCCTACGAGCAGTACTTC.

The genes are TRBV28 and TRBJ1-1; a possible D gene is TRBD1 (6 bases). The CDR3 length is 14 residues. The ends were cut back, 3 bases at V and 5 bases at J, with 13 bases in the middle. Germline CDR1 reads MDHEN; CDR2 reads SYDVKM. CDR3 protein: CASSFRGAGTEAFF. CDR3 nucleotides: TGTGCCAGCAGTTTTCGGGGGGCTGGAACTGAAGCTTTCTTT.

The rearrangement uses TRBV14 and TRBJ2-1, with TRBD1 as a possible D gene (6 bases). The CDR3 is made up of 15 amino acids. In germline, CDR1 is SGHDN, CDR2 FVKESK. Trimming removed 5 bases from V and 8 bases from J, with 19 bases in between. The chain's CDR3 is CASSTNMGALYEQFF. Here the CDR3 DNA reads TGTGCCAGCAGCACCAACATGGGGGCTTTGTATGAGCAGTTCTTC.

This chain links TRBV30 with TRBJ1-2; 8 nucleotides match TRBD1. There are 20 residues in the CDR3. Germline V gives CDR1 GTSNPN, CDR2 SVGIG (reference sequence). The V and J ends lost 2 bases and 5 bases, in that order; junction bases with no gene match: 25. The chain's CDR3 is CAWSLRVREGRQGNEYGYTF. CDR3 nucleotides: TGTGCCTGGAGTTTAAGGGTGAGGGAAGGTCGACAGGGGAATGAGTATGGCTACACCTTC.

This chain uses TRBV30 with TRBJ1-6, with D possibly TRBD1 on 6 matching bases. CDR1 is GTSNPN, CDR2 SVGIG, per germline (reference sequence). Trimming pared 7 bases from V and 7 bases from J, leaving 14 bases between. There are 13 residues in the CDR3. CDR3 coding DNA: TGTGCCTCTTCTACAGGGTCCAATTCACCCCTCCACTTT. It codes for CASSTGSNSPLHF.

The chain joins TRBV2 to TRBJ2-3, with D maybe TRBD1 (5 bases). The CDR3 spans 14 residues. The V end lost 10 bases, the J end lost 6 bases, and 20 bases lay between the germline ends. The V gene's germline CDR1 is SNHLY and CDR2 FYNNEI. DNA of the CDR3: TGTGCCACCTGCCTGACAGAAAGGACGGATACGCAGTATTTT. Translating gives CATCLTERTDTQYF.

The gene calls are TRBV2 and TRBJ2-5, with D possibly matching TRBD1 (5 bases). TRBJ2-7 explains the end of the DNA better; the J call may be wrong. Per the germline V gene, CDR1 is SNHLY and CDR2 is FYNNEI. The CDR3 sequence is 12 residues long. CDR3 sequence reads: CASSEGGTEQYF. CDR3 DNA: TGTGCCAGCAGTGAAGGGGGCACCGAGCAGTACTTC.

This clone came up once. One junction end disagrees with the germline gene, perhaps due to a read error. The chain carries TRBV2 and TRBJ1-6; perhaps TRBD1 as D (5 bases). Germline-derived CDR1 and CDR2 are SNHLY and FYNNEI. The CDR3 runs to 13 residues. The CDR3 is CASSEEPYRTAFF. The CDR3 DNA sequence: TGTGCCAGCAGTGAAGAGCCGTACAGGACGGCGTTCTTT.

The rearrangement links TRBV28 to TRBJ1-6; 9 bases are shared with TRBD1. Germline CDR1 is MDHEN and CDR2 is SYDVKM. The CDR3 runs to 16 residues. V lost 6 bases to trimming and J lost 10 bases; unmatched junction nucleotides: 13. The CDR3 nucleotides read TGTGCCAGCAGGGGACAGGGATCCCCTTACGGGTCACCCCTCCACTTT. Translated: CASRGQGSPYGSPLHF.

The chain couples TRBV5-1 to TRBJ1-5; TRBD1 is a possible D gene (6 bases). Trimming removed 3 bases from V and 5 bases from J, with 12 bases in between. The CDR3 totals 14 residues. Germline assignment: CDR1 SGHRS and CDR2 YFSETQ. In DNA, the CDR3 is TGCGCCAGCAGCTCAGGGGATGTGGATCAGCCCCAGCATTTT. Amino acid sequence: CASSSGDVDQPQHF.

The chain combines TRBV9 with TRBJ2-3, with D perhaps matching TRBD1 (5 bases). The CDR3 spans 16 residues. Per the germline V gene, CDR1 is SGDLS and CDR2 is YYNGEE. Trimming took off 3 bases at V and 5 bases at J, with 19 bases between the two ends. CDR3 DNA: TGTGCCAGCAGCGACACCACGACAGTCGAGAAAGATACGCAGTATTTT. Translation gives CASSDTTTVEKDTQYF.

The chain employs TRBV6-1 and TRBJ1-5; D unresolved. CDR1 and CDR2 (germline): MNHNS, SASEGT. This CDR3 comprises 13 residues. V was clipped by 4 bases and J by 6 bases, with 10 bases between them. The CDR3 nucleotides read TGTGCCAGCAGTGCGCAGATTCTTCAGCCCCAGCATTTT. Protein sequence: CASSAQILQPQHF.

This clone was counted once. This chain links TRBV30 with TRBJ2-7; tentative D call: TRBD2 (6 bases). Germline CDR1 reads GTSNPN; CDR2 reads SVGIG (reference sequence). The germline V and J ends were trimmed by 8 bases and 3 bases, with 14 bases remaining between them. The CDR3 is made up of 12 amino acids. The CDR3 protein is CALEVGGYEQYF. CDR3 DNA sequence: TGTGCCCTGGAGGTCGGGGGCTACGAGCAGTACTTC. The entire variable domain, with the rest obtained from reference TRBV30 and TRBJ2-7, is as follows: SQTIHQWPATLVQPVGSPLSLECTVEGTSNPNLYWYRQAAGRGLQLLFYSVGIGQISSEVPQNLSASRPQDRQFILSSKKLLLSDSGFYLCALEVGGYEQYFGPGTRLTVT.